Reported below is one T cell receptor beta chain. The antigen remains unidentified. CD45RO-negative CD8 cells positively selected for CCR7 made up the naive population, which excluded terminally differentiated effector memory CD45RA+ cells. The germline V and J ends were trimmed by 4 bases and 0 bases, with 18 bases remaining between them. The CDR3 has 17 residues. Germline CDR1 reads GTSNPN; CDR2 reads SVGIG (reference sequence). The data are from a study of shared clonotypes between healthy human individuals. Turning to the study itself: CD4 naive cells filled three plates per donor, CD4 memory three, CD8 naive two and CD8 memory one.

Methods used by the authors: Without quality scores, immunoSEQ junctional reads could not be filtered like full-length reads. Generated by immunoSEQ multiplex PCR, the TCRdb table keeps only in-frame clones and is missing some. V, J and clone size were drawn from that table, and D and trimming were deduced from the DNA. The repertoire holds around 1.9 million clones, 90% to 95% seen once, with 1.5% to 2% in the top ten. General study points: Larger richness was generally estimated for naive than memory subsets. Relative to their counterparts shared across all four donors, non-shared clonotypes exhibited diminished generation probabilities.

V usage is TRBV30 and J usage is TRBJ1-4; the D is unclear. The sample comprised naive CD8+ T cells from PBMCs. The clonotype comes from a man aged 18 to 35 in good health. Some clones in this sample may be carry-over from other donors' samples. The CDR3 sequence: CAWTPWRPGATNEKLFF. CDR3 in DNA: TGTGCCTGGACTCCTTGGCGCCCGGGCGCAACTAATGAAAAACTGTTTTTT.